What follows are 10 T cell receptor beta chains derived from one specimen sequenced in a study of cytomegalovirus exposure and HLA in healthy donors. Amplification used 60 Vbeta primers and 13 Jbeta primers. Profiling relied on immunoSEQ multiplex PCR, and the TCRdb table lists in-frame clones only, not all of them. This sample yields roughly 150,000 clones, of which approximately 82% are seen a single time; 10% to 12% belongs to the top ten. What was sequenced was PBMCs. All receptors derive from a man aged 18 to 30 in good health and CMV-seropositive.

A few counts support this clone. The chain links TRBV2 to TRBJ2-7; 13 nucleotides line up with TRBD2. Unmatched junction bases numbered 1, after V lost 8 bases and J lost 6 bases. In germline, CDR1 is SNHLY, CDR2 FYNNEI. The CDR3 runs 12 residues. The CDR3 loop is CASGLAGAEQYF. The CDR3 nucleotides read TGTGCCAGCGGACTAGCGGGAGCCGAGCAGTACTTC.

This clone has just a few counts. The chain couples TRBV30 to TRBJ2-7; D is possibly TRBD2 (6 bases). The CDR3 is made up of 13 amino acids. Looked up from germline, CDR1 is GTSNPN and CDR2 is SVGIG (reference sequence). V gave up 3 bases and J gave up 4 bases, with 13 bases separating them. This CDR3 reads CAWSMGLIYEQYF. The CDR3 region has the DNA TGTGCCTGGAGCATGGGACTCATATACGAGCAGTACTTC.

The chain joins TRBV6-6 to TRBJ1-2; no clear D gene. Trimming left V 6 bases short and J 2 bases short, with 16 bases between. The CDR3 contains 15 residues. From germline, CDR1 is MNHNY and CDR2 SVGAGI (reference sequence). The CDR3 loop reads CASRYDDTTNYGYTF. CDR3 bases: TGTGCCAGCAGATACGACGACACCACAAACTATGGCTACACCTTC.

J is TRBJ1-5 and V is TRBV27; tentative D call: TRBD1 (6 bases). V shed 7 bases and J shed 7 bases, with 23 bases lying between them. The CDR3 consists of 16 residues. Germline loops: CDR1 MNHEY, CDR2 SMNVEV (reference sequence). CDR3 DNA: TGTGCCAGCAAAAAATGGTCCCAGGGGTCGGAACAGCCCCAGCATTTT. Translating it yields CASKKWSQGSEQPQHF.

The chain couples TRBV2 to TRBJ2-1; 9 bases are a match to TRBD2. The CDR3 extends over 14 amino acids. Germline CDR1 and CDR2: SNHLY and FYNNEI. Unmatched junction bases numbered 9, after V lost 10 bases and J lost 5 bases. For the CDR3, the DNA is TGTGCCACTAATAGCGGGAGCGATAACAATGAGCAGTTCTTC. Protein: CATNSGSDNNEQFF. The full variable domain, completed using reference TRBV2 and TRBJ2-1, is EPEVTQTPSHQVTQMGQEVILRCVPISNHLYFYWYRQILGQKVEFLVSFYNNEISEKSEIFDDQFSVERPDGSNFTLKIRSTKLEDSAMYFCATNSGSDNNEQFFGPGTRLTVL.

The chain carries TRBV7-9 and TRBJ1-2; 11 nucleotides align to TRBD1. In germline, CDR1 is SEHNR, CDR2 FQNEAQ (reference sequence). J gave up 8 bases and V 4 bases, and 15 bases lay outside the gene matches. The CDR3 totals 17 residues. CDR3 sequence reads: CASSYVGGWTGGSGYTF. CDR3 DNA sequence: TGTGCCAGCAGCTATGTGGGTGGTTGGACAGGGGGCTCGGGCTACACCTTC.

The chain links TRBV27 to TRBJ2-5; D is unresolved. Germline CDR1 and CDR2: MNHEY and SMNVEV (reference sequence). V shed 3 bases and J shed 5 bases, with 19 bases lying between them. The CDR3 extends over 16 amino acids. Written as DNA, the CDR3 is TGTGCCAGCAGTTTCAGTTCACTACTCCCAAAGGAGACCCAGTACTTC. Translated: CASSFSSLLPKETQYF.

CDR3 protein: CASSFAVVGGQPQHF. The DNA for the CDR3 is TGTGCCAGCAGCTTCGCTGTTGTTGGCGGTCAGCCCCAGCATTTT. V usage is TRBV7-8 and J usage is TRBJ1-5; D gene unclear. Per germline, CDR1 SGHVS and CDR2 FQNEAQ. This CDR3 region has 15 residues. The V end lost 3 bases, the J end lost 6 bases, and 15 bases lay between the germline ends.

The sample holds a few counts of this clone. V is TRBV5-1 and J is TRBJ2-1, with 7 bases matching TRBD2. J was trimmed by 12 bases and V by 0 bases; bases with no gene match: 6. The CDR3 extends over 13 amino acids. CDR1 SGHRS and CDR2 YFSETQ come from the germline V gene. CDR3 sequence reads: CASSLGGGLGQFF. The CDR3 region has the DNA TGCGCCAGCAGCTTGGGGGGGGGACTTGGGCAGTTCTTC.

CDR3 sequence (DNA): TGTGCCACTACAGAACACAACACAGATACGCAGTATTTT. Encoded protein: CATTEHNTDTQYF. The genes are TRBV6-1 and TRBJ2-3; no clear D gene. The germline V and J ends were trimmed by 10 bases and 2 bases, with 13 bases remaining between them. Per the germline V gene, CDR1 is MNHNS and CDR2 is SASEGT. The CDR3 is 13 residues long.